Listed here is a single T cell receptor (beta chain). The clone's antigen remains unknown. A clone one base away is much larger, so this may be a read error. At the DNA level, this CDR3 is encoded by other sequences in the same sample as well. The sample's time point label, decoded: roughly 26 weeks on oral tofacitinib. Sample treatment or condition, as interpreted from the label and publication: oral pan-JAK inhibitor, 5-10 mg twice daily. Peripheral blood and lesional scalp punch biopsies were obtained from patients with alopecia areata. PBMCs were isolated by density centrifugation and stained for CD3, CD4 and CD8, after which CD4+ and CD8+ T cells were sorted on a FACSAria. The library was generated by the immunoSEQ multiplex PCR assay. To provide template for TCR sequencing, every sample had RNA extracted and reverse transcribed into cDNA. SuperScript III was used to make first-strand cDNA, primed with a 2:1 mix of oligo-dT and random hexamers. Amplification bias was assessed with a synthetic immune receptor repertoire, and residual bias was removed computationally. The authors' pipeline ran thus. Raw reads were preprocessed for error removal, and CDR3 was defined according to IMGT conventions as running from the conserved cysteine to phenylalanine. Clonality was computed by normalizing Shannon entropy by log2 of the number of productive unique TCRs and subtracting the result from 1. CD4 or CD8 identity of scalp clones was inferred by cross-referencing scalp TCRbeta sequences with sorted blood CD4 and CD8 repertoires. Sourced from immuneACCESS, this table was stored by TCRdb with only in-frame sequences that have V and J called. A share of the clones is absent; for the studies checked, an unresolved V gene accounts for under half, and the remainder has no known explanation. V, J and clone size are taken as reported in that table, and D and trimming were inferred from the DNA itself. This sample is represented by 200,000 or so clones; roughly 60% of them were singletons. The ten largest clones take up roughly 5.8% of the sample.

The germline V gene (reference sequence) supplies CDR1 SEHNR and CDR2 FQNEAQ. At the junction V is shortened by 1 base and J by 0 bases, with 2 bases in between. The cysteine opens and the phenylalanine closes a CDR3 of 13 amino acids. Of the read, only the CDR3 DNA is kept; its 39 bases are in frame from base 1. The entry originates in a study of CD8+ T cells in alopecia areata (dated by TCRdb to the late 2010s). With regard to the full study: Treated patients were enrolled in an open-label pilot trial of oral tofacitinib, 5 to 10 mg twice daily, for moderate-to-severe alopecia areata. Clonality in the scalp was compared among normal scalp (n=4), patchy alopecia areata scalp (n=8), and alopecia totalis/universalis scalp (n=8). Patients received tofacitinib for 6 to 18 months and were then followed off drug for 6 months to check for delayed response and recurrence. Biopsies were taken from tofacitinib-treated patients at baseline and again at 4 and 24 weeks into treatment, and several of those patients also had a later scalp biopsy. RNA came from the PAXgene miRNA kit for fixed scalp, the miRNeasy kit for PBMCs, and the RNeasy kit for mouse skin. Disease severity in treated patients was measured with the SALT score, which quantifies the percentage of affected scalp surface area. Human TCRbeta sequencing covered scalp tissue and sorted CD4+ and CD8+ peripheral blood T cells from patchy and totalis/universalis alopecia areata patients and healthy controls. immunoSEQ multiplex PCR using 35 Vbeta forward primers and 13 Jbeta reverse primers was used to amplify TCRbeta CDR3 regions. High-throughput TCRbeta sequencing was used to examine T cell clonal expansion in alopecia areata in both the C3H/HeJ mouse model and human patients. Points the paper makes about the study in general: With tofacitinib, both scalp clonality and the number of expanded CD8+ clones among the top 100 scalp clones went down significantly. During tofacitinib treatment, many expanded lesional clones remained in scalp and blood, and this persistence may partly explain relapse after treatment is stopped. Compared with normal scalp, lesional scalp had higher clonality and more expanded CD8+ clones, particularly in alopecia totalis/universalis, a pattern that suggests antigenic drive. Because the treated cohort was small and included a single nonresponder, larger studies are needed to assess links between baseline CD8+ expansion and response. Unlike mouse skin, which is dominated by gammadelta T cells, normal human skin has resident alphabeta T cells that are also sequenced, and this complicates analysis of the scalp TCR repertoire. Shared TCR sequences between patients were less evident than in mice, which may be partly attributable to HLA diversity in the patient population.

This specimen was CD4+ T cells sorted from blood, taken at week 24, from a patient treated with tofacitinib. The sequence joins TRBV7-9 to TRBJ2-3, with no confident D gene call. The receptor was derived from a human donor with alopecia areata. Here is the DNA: TGTGCCAGCAGCTTAGGCAGCACAGATACGCAGTATTTT. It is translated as CASSLGSTDTQYF.